This T cell receptor (beta chain) was documented in a study of T cell changes during pregnancy in multiple sclerosis. Germline values: CDR1 LGHNA, CDR2 YSLEER. Germline trimming cut 0 bases from V and 6 bases from J; bases unmatched to any gene: 5. The CDR3 covers 16 residues. Clones were sequenced by immunoSEQ multiplex PCR, and TCRdb holds only the in-frame ones, with some missing. The sample carries 84,000 or so clones, 94% recorded once. The source material was peripheral blood, sampled in the third trimester of pregnancy. The V call is TRBV4-3, the J call TRBJ2-2; 9 bases line up with TRBD1. This TCR was sampled from a female donor with multiple sclerosis, enrolled in a pregnancy study. The CDR3 nucleotides are TGCGCCAGCAGCCAAGATCCACAGGGGGCCTCCGGGGAGCTGTTTTTT. Amino acid sequence: CASSQDPQGASGELFF.